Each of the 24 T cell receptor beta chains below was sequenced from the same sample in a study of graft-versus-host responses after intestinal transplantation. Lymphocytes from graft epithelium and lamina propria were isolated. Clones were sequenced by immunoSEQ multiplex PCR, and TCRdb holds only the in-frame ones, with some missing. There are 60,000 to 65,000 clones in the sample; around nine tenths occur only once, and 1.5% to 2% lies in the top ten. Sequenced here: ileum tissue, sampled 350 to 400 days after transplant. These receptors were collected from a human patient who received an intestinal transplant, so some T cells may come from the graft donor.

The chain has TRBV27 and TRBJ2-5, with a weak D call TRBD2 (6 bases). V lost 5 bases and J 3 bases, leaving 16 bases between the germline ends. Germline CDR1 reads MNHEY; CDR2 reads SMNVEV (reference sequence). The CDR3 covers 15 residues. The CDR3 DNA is TGTGCCAGCAGTAGACGAGGGACTTCGAAAGAGACCCAGTACTTC. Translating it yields CASSRRGTSKETQYF.

The chain's CDR3 is CASSLGRSGYEQYF. In DNA, the CDR3 is TGTGCCAGCAGCTTGGGAAGGTCGGGCTACGAGCAGTACTTC. The J gene is TRBJ2-7, the V gene TRBV7-7, with D unclear. The ends were cut back, 3 bases at V and 3 bases at J, with 12 bases in the middle. Germline CDR1 is SSHAT and CDR2 is FNYEAQ (reference sequence). This CDR3 region has 14 residues.

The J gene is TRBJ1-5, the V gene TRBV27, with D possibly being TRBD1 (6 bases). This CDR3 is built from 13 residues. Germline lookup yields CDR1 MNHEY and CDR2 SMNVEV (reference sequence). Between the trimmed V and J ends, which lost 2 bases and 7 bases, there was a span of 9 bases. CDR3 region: CASSLTGPQPQHF. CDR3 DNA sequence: TGTGCCAGCAGTTTAACAGGGCCCCAGCCCCAGCATTTT.

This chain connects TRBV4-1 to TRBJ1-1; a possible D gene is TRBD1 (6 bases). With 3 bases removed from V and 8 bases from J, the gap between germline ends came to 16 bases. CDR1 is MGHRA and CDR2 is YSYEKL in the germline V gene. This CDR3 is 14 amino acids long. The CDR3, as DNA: TGCGCCAGCAGCCAGCCGGACAGAGGGATGGAAGCTTTCTTT. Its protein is CASSQPDRGMEAFF.

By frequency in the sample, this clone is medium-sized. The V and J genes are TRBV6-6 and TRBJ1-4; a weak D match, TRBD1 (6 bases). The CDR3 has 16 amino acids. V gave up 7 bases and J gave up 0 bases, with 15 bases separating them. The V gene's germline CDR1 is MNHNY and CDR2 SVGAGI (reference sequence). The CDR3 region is CASNSRGEATNEKLFF. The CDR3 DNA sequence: TGTGCCAGCAATTCCAGGGGCGAGGCAACTAATGAAAAACTGTTTTTT.

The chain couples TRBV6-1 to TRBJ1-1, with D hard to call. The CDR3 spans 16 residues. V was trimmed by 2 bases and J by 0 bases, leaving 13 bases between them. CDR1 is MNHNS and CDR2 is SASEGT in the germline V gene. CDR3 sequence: CASSESSVPMNTEAFF. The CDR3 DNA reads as TGTGCCAGCAGTGAAAGTTCGGTGCCTATGAACACTGAAGCTTTCTTT.

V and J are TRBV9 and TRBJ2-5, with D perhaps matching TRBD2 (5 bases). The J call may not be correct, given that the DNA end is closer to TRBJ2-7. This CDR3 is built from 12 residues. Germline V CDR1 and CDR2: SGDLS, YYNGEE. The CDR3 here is CASSASGYEQYF. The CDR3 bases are TGTGCCAGCAGCGCAAGCGGCTACGAGCAGTACTTC.

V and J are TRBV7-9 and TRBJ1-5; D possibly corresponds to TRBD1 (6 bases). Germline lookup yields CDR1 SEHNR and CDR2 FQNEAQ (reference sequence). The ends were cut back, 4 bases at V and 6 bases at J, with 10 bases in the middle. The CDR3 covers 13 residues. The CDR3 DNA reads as TGTGCCAGCAGCTGGGGGGCGCGTCAGCCCCAGCATTTT. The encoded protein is CASSWGARQPQHF.

CDR3 residues: CASSPGLAPSTDTQYF. The DNA of the CDR3 is TGTGCCAGCAGCCCGGGACTAGCGCCTAGCACAGATACGCAGTATTTT. This chain uses TRBV7-9 with TRBJ2-3; 10 nucleotides match TRBD2. Germline CDR1 and CDR2: SEHNR and FQNEAQ (reference sequence). The CDR3 contains 16 residues. Trimming removed 5 bases from V and 0 bases from J; junction bases left unmatched: 5.

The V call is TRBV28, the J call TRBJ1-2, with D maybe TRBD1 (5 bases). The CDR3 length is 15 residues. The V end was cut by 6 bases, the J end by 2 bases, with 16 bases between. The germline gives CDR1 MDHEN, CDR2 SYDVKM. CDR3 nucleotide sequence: TGTGCCAGCAGCTCCGCGGGGGTCGCAAACTATGGCTACACCTTC. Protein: CASSSAGVANYGYTF.

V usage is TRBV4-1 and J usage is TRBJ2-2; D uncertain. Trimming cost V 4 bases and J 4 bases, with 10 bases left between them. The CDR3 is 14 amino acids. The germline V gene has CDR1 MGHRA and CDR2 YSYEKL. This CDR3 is CASSPPATTGELFF. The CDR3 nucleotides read TGCGCCAGCAGCCCGCCGGCGACCACCGGGGAGCTGTTTTTT.

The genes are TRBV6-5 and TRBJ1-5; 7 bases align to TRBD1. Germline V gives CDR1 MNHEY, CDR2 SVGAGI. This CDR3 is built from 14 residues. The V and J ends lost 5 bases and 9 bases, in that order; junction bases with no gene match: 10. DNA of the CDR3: TGTGCCAGCAGTGAAGGGACAGCCTTAAGGCCCCAGCATTTT. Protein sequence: CASSEGTALRPQHF.

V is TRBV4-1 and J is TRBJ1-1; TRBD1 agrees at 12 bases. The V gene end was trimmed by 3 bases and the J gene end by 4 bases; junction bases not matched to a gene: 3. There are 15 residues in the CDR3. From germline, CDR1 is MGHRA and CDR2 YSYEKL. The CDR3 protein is CASSHGTGGLTEAFF. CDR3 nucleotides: TGCGCCAGCAGCCACGGGACAGGGGGCCTCACTGAAGCTTTCTTT.

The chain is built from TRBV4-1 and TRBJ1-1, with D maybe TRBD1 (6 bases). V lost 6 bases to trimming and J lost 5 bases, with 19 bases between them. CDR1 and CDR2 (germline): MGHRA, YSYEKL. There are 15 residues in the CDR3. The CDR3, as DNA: TGCGCCAGCAGGAGGCTAGGGGGTGGGAGGACTGAAGCTTTCTTT. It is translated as CASRRLGGGRTEAFF.

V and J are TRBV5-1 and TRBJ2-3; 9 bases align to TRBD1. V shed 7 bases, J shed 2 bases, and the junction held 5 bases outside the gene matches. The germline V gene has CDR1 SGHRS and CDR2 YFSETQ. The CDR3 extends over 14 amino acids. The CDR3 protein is CASSRTGVTDTQYF. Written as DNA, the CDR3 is TGCGCCAGCTCCAGGACAGGGGTCACAGATACGCAGTATTTT.

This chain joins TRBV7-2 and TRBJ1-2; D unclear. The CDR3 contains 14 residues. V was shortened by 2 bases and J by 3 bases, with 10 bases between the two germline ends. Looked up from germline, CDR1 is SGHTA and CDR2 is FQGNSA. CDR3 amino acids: CASSLLNRDYGYTF. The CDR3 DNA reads TGTGCCAGCAGCTTATTGAATCGGGACTATGGCTACACCTTC.

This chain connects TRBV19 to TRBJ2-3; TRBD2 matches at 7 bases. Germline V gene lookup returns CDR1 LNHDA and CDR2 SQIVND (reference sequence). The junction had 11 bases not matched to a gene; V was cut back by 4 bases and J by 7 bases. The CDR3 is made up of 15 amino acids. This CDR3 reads CASSTTGTTTYTQYF. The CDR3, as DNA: TGTGCCAGTAGTACAACCGGGACTACTACTTATACGCAGTATTTT.

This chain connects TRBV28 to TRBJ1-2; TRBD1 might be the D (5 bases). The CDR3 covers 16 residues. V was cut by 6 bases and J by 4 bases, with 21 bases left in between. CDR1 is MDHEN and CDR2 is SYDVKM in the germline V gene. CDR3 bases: TGTGCCAGCAGCTATACTAGCGGGGGTAGAGGCTATGGCTACACCTTC. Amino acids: CASSYTSGGRGYGYTF.

The CDR3 DNA is TGTGCCAGCAGTTACTCGACGGGAGCCGAGCAGTACTTC. Translation gives CASSYSTGAEQYF. The V gene is TRBV6-5, the J gene TRBJ2-7, with a possible D match to TRBD2 (6 bases). V shed 0 bases and J shed 6 bases, with 9 bases lying between them. Looked up from germline, CDR1 is MNHEY and CDR2 is SVGAGI. CDR3 length: 13 residues.

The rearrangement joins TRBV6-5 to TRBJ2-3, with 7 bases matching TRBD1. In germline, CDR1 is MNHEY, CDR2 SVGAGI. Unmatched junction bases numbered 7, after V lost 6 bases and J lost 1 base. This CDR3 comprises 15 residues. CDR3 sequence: CASSRRQGGTDTQYF. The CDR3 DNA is TGTGCCAGCAGCCGGCGACAGGGTGGCACAGATACGCAGTATTTT.

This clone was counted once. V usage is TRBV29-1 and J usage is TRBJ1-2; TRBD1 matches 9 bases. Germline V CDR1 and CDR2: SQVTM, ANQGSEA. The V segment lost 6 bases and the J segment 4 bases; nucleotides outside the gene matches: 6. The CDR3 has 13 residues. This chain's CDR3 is CSVTGGAGYGYTF. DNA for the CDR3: TGCAGCGTCACAGGGGGCGCCGGCTATGGCTACACCTTC.

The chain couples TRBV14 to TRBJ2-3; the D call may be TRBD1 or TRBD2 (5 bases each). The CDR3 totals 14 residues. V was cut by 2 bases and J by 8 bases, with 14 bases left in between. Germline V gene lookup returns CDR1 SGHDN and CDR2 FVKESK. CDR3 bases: TGTGCCAGCAGCCAAATACTAGGGGTCCGTACGCAGTATTTT. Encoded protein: CASSQILGVRTQYF.

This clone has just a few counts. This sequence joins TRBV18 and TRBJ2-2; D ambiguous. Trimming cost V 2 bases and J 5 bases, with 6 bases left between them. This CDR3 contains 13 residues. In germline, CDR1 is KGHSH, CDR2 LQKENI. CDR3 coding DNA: TGTGCCAGCTCACCAGGGCTGACCGGGGAGCTGTTTTTT. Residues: CASSPGLTGELFF.

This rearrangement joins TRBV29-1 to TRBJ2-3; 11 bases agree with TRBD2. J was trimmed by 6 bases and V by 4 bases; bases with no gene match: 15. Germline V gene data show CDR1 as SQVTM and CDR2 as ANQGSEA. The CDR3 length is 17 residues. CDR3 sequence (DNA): TGCAGCGTTGGTAGTGGTTACGCACTAGCGGGGGTTGATACGCAGTATTTT. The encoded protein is CSVGSGYALAGVDTQYF.